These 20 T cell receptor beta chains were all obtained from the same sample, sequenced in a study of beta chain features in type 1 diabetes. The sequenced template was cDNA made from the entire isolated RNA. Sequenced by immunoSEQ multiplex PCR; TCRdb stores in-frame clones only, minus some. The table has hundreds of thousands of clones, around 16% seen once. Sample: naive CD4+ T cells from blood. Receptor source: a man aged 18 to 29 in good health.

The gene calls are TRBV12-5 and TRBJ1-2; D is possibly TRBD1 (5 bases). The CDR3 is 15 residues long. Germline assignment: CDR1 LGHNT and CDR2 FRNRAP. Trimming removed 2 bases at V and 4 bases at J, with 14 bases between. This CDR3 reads CASGLQRGVSYGYTF. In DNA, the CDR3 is TGTGCTAGTGGTTTGCAGAGGGGAGTTAGCTATGGCTACACCTTC. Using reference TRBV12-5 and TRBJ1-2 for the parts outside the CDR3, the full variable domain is DARVTQTPRHKVTEMGQEVTMRCQPILGHNTVFWYRQTMMQGLELLAYFRNRAPLDDSGMPKDRFSAEMPDATLATLKIQPSEPRDSAVYFCASGLQRGVSYGYTFGSGTRLTVV.

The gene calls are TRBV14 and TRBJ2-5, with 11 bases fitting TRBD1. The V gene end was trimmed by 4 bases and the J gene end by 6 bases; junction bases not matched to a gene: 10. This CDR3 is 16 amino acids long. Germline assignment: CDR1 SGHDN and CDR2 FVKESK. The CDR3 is CASSPIGQGALKTQYF. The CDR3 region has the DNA TGTGCCAGCAGCCCTATCGGACAGGGGGCTTTAAAGACCCAGTACTTC.

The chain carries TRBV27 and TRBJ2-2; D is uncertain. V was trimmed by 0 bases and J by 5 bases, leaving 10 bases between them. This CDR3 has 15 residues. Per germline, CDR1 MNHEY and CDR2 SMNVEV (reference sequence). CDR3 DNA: TGTGCCAGCAGTTTATCCTTCACTGTTACCGGGGAGCTGTTTTTT. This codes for CASSLSFTVTGELFF.

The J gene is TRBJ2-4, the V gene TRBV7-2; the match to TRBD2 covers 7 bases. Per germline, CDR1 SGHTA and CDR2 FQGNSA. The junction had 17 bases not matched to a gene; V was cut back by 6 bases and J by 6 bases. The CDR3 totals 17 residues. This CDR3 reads CASSSTPGGANLNIQYF. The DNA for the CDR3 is TGTGCCAGCAGTTCGACCCCGGGAGGAGCTAATTTAAACATTCAGTACTTC.

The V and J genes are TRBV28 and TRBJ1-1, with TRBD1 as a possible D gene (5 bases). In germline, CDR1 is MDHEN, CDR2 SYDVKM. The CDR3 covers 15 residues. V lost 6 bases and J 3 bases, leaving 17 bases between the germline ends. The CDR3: CASSPGRGAHTEAFF. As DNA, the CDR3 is TGTGCCAGCAGCCCAGGCCGAGGGGCGCACACTGAAGCTTTCTTT. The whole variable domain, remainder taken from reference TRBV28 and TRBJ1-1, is DVKVTQSSRYLVKRTGEKVFLECVQDMDHENMFWYRQDPGLGLRLIYFSYDVKMKEKGDIPEGYSVSREKKERFSLILESASTNQTSMYLCASSPGRGAHTEAFFGQGTRLTVV.

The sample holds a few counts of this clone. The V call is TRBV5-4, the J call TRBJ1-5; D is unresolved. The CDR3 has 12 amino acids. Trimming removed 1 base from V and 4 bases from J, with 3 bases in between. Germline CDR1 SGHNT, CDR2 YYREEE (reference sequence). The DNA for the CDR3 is TGTGCCAGCAGCTTGAGAAATCAGCCCCAGCATTTT. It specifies CASSLRNQPQHF.

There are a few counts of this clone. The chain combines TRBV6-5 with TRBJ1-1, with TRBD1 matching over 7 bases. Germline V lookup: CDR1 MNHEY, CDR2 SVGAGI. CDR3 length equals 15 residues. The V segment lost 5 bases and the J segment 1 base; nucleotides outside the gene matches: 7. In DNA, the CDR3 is TGTGCCAGCAGTACTAACAGGGGTTCGAACACTGAAGCTTTCTTT. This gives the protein CASSTNRGSNTEAFF.

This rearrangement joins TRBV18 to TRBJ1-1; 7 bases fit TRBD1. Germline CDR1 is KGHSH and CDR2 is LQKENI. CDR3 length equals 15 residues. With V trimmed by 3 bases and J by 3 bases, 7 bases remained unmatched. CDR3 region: CASSPFGQADTEAFF. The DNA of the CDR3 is TGTGCCAGCTCACCCTTTGGACAGGCCGACACTGAAGCTTTCTTT.

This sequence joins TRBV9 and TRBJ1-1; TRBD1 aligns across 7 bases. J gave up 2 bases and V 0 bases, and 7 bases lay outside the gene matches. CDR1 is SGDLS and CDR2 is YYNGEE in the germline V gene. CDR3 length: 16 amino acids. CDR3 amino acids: CASSVEGQTGNTEAFF. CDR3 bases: TGTGCCAGCAGCGTAGAGGGACAGACGGGCAACACTGAAGCTTTCTTT.

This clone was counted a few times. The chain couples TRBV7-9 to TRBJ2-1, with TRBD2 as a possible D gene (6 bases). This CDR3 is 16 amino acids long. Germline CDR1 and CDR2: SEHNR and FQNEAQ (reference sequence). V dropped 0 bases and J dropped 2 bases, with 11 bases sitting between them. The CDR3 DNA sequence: TGTGCCAGCAGCTTAGCTCGGACTACCACCTACAATGAGCAGTTCTTC. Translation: CASSLARTTTYNEQFF. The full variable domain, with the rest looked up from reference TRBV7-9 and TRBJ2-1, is DTGVSQNPRHKITKRGQNVTFRCDPISEHNRLYWYRQTLGQGPEFLTYFQNEAQLEKSRLLSDRFSAERPKGSFSTLEIQRTEQGDSAMYLCASSLARTTTYNEQFFGPGTRLTVL.

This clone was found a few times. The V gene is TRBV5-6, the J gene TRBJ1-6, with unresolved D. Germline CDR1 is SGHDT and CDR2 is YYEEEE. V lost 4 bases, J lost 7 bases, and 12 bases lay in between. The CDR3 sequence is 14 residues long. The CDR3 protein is CASSITGRNSPLHF. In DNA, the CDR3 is TGTGCCAGCAGCATCACCGGACGGAATTCACCCCTCCACTTT.

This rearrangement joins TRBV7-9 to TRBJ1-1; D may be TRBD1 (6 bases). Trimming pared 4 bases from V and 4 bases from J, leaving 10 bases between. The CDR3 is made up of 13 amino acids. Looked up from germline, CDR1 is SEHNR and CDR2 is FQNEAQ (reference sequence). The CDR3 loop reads CASSSSGVTEAFF. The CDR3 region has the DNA TGTGCCAGCAGCTCCTCAGGGGTCACTGAAGCTTTCTTT.

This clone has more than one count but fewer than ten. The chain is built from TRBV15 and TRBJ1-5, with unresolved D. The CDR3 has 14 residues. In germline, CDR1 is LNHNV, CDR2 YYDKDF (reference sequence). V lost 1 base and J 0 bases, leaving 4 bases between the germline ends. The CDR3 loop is CATSRGYSNQPQHF. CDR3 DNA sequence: TGTGCCACCAGCAGAGGTTATAGCAATCAGCCCCAGCATTTT.

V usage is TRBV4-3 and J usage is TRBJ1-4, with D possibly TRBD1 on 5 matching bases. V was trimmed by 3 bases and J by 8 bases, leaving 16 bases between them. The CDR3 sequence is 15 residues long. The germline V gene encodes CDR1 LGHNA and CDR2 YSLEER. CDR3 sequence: CASSQAGTRKEKLFF. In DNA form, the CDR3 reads TGCGCCAGCAGCCAGGCTGGGACCCGCAAGGAAAAACTGTTTTTT.

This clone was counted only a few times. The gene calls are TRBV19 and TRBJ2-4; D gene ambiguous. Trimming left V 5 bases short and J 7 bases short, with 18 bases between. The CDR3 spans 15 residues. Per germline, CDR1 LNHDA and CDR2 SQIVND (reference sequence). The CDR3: CASSFSSAVLNIQYF. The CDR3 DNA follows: TGTGCCAGTAGTTTCTCCAGCGCGGTTCTGAACATTCAGTACTTC.

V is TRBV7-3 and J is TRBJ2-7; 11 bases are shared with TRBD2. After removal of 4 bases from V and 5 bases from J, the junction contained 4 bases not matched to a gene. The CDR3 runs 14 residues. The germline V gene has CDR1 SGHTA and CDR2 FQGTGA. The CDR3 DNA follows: TGTGCCAGCAGCTCCGGGACTAGCGGTGACGAGCAGTACTTC. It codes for CASSSGTSGDEQYF.

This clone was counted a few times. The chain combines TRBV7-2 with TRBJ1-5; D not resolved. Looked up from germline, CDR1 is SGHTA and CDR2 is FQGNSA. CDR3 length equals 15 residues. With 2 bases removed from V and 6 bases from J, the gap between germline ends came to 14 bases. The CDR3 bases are TGTGCCAGCAGCTTAAGGTCCCCGTCTGGTCAGCCCCAGCATTTT. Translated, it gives CASSLRSPSGQPQHF.

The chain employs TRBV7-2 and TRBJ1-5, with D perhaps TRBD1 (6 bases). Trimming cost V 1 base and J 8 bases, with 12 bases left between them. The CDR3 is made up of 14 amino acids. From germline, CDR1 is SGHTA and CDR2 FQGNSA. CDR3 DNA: TGTGCCAGCAGCTTAGAGGGGGGACCAAAGCCCCAGCATTTT. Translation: CASSLEGGPKPQHF.

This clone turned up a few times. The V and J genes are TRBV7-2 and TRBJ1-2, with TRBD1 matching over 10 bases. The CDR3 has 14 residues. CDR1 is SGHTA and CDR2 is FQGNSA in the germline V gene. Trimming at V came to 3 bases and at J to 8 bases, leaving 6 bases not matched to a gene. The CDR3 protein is CASSLAGTGVGYTF. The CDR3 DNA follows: TGTGCCAGCAGCTTGGCCGGGACAGGGGTCGGCTACACCTTC. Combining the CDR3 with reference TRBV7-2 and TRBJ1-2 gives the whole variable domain GAGVSQSPSNKVTEKGKDVELRCDPISGHTALYWYRQSLGQGLEFLIYFQGNSAPDKSGLPSDRFSAERTGGSVSTLTIQRTQQEDSAVYLCASSLAGTGVGYTFGSGTRLTVV.

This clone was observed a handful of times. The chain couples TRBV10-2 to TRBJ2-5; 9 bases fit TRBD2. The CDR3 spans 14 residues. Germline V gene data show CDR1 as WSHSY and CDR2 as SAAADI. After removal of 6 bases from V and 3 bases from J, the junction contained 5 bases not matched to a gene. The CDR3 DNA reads TGCGCCAGCAGGAGGATAGCGGGAGAAGAGACCCAGTACTTC. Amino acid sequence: CASRRIAGEETQYF.